Below, 17 T cell receptor beta chains from the same sample are listed, as sequenced in a study of blood T cell repertoires in COVID-19. Method: immunoSEQ multiplex PCR; TCRdb's copy keeps in-frame clones and lacks some. The sample holds about 260,000 clones, around nine tenths seen once. What was sequenced was peripheral blood. These TCRs come from a woman aged 25 to 39 with COVID-19, enrolled during active disease.

The CDR3 is CASQAAGGSETQYF. The CDR3 coding sequence is TGTGCCAGCCAGGCGGCAGGGGGCTCGGAGACCCAGTACTTC. The rearrangement uses TRBV19 and TRBJ2-5; TRBD1 matches 8 bases. This CDR3 has 14 amino acids. The germline gives CDR1 LNHDA, CDR2 SQIVND (reference sequence). V shed 9 bases, J shed 5 bases, and the junction held 11 bases outside the gene matches.

V gene TRBV29-1 combines with J gene TRBJ2-7, with unresolved D. Germline CDR1 SQVTM, CDR2 ANQGSEA. CDR3 length: 10 amino acids. Trimming cost V 8 bases and J 3 bases, with 8 bases left between them. The CDR3 nucleotides read TGCAGCTTACAGAGCTACGAGCAGTACTTC. Encoded protein: CSLQSYEQYF.

This rearrangement joins TRBV4-1 to TRBJ2-7; 8 bases are shared with TRBD2. Germline CDR1 MGHRA, CDR2 YSYEKL. V trimming: 5 bases; J trimming: 0 bases; junction bases outside the gene matches: 9. This CDR3 contains 16 residues. The CDR3 sequence: CASSLVGGLDSYEQYF. CDR3 nucleotide sequence: TGCGCCAGCAGCTTGGTTGGGGGACTAGACTCCTACGAGCAGTACTTC.

V gene TRBV7-3 combines with J gene TRBJ2-3; a possible D gene is TRBD2 (5 bases). Germline CDR1 and CDR2: SGHTA and FQGTGA. Trimming took off 2 bases at V and 6 bases at J, with 12 bases between the two ends. The CDR3 consists of 14 residues. The CDR3 sequence: CASSLSRTGDTQYF. In DNA form, the CDR3 reads TGTGCCAGCAGCTTATCACGTACGGGGGATACGCAGTATTTT.

The V and J genes are TRBV24-1 and TRBJ2-5; 9 bases line up with TRBD1. V was clipped by 1 base and J by 4 bases; unmatched bases: 9. The germline gives CDR1 KGHDR, CDR2 SFDVKD. The CDR3 is made up of 17 amino acids. This CDR3 is CATSDFAAGQGRETQYF. The CDR3 region has the DNA TGTGCCACCAGTGATTTCGCCGCCGGACAGGGGAGAGAGACCCAGTACTTC.

The V and J genes are TRBV10-3 and TRBJ2-7; perhaps TRBD2 as D (5 bases). Germline V lookup: CDR1 ENHRY, CDR2 SYGVKD. The germline V and J ends were trimmed by 3 bases and 6 bases, with 12 bases remaining between them. This CDR3 is 13 amino acids long. The CDR3 protein is CAISEVLRAEQYF. The DNA for the CDR3 is TGTGCCATCAGTGAAGTTTTGCGGGCCGAGCAGTACTTC.

This clone was counted between two and nine times. V usage is TRBV6-6 and J usage is TRBJ2-7, with TRBD1 matching over 9 bases. With 7 bases clipped from V and 4 bases from J, the junction kept 11 bases outside the gene matches. The CDR3 extends over 15 amino acids. Germline loops: CDR1 MNHNY, CDR2 SVGAGI (reference sequence). The CDR3 DNA reads as TGTGCCAGCATCGACGGTGGACAGGGGTTGTACGAGCAGTACTTC. This encodes CASIDGGQGLYEQYF.

This sequence joins TRBV28 and TRBJ2-1, with 7 nucleotides matching TRBD1. Trimming cost V 5 bases and J 2 bases; bases outside gene matches: 3. This CDR3 has 14 residues. From germline, CDR1 is MDHEN and CDR2 SYDVKM. CDR3 sequence (DNA): TGTGCCAGCAGTGAAGGGACAGCCTACAATGAGCAGTTCTTC. Amino acid sequence: CASSEGTAYNEQFF.

The rearrangement links TRBV11-2 to TRBJ2-2; 10 bases map to TRBD2. This CDR3 is built from 16 residues. J lost 6 bases, V lost 1 base, and 5 bases had no gene match. Looked up from germline, CDR1 is SGHAT and CDR2 is FQNNGV. The CDR3: CASSLALAGRAGELFF. CDR3 nucleotides: TGTGCCAGCAGCTTAGCACTAGCGGGAAGGGCCGGGGAGCTGTTTTTT.

About this clone: Germline is not matched at one junction end, which may reflect a read error. This rearrangement joins TRBV6-5 to TRBJ2-3, with TRBD2 matching 10 bases. This CDR3 has 15 amino acids. Germline V gene lookup returns CDR1 MNHEY and CDR2 SVGAGI. The CDR3 protein is CASSYSSGSIDTQYF. The CDR3 nucleotides read TGTGCCAGCAGTTATTCTAGCGGGAGCATAGATACGCAGTATTTT.

The chain recombines TRBV29-1 with TRBJ1-2; possible D gene TRBD1, 6 bases. CDR1 is SQVTM and CDR2 is ANQGSEA in the germline V gene. V lost 4 bases and J 7 bases, leaving 19 bases between the germline ends. This CDR3 region has 14 residues. The CDR3 sequence: CSVAQVAGQSGYTF. CDR3 coding DNA: TGCAGCGTTGCCCAAGTCGCAGGACAGAGTGGCTACACCTTC.

The genes are TRBV9 and TRBJ2-3; possible D gene TRBD2, 7 bases. Germline lookup yields CDR1 SGDLS and CDR2 YYNGEE. The CDR3 runs to 14 residues. The ends were cut back, 4 bases at V and 5 bases at J, with 14 bases in the middle. CDR3 loop: CASSLGGPGDTQYF. The CDR3 DNA reads TGTGCCAGCAGCCTCGGGGGGCCTGGAGATACGCAGTATTTT.

The rearrangement uses TRBV24-1 and TRBJ2-1, with TRBD2 matching 10 bases. In germline, CDR1 is KGHDR, CDR2 SFDVKD. This CDR3 is built from 16 residues. After removal of 3 bases from V and 2 bases from J, the junction contained 3 bases not matched to a gene. CDR3 coding DNA: TGTGCCACCAGTGATCCAAGCGGGAGGGCCTACAATGAGCAGTTCTTC. It specifies CATSDPSGRAYNEQFF.

This clone was detected a few times. The chain joins TRBV7-9 to TRBJ1-1, with D tentatively TRBD1 (5 bases). The CDR3 consists of 14 residues. Germline lookup yields CDR1 SEHNR and CDR2 FQNEAQ (reference sequence). The ends were cut back, 6 bases at V and 5 bases at J, with 16 bases in the middle. The CDR3 is CASSHPGTNTEAFF. The CDR3 DNA is TGTGCCAGCAGTCATCCAGGGACTAATACTGAAGCTTTCTTT.

V gene TRBV2 combines with J gene TRBJ2-1, with 8 bases identical to TRBD2. The CDR3 contains 17 residues. With V trimmed by 2 bases and J by 2 bases, 8 bases remained unmatched. The V gene's germline CDR1 is SNHLY and CDR2 FYNNEI. The CDR3 DNA sequence: TGTGCCAGCAGTGAATCCCCACTAGCGGCAACCTACAATGAGCAGTTCTTC. Its translation is CASSESPLAATYNEQFF. The full variable domain, its missing parts supplied by reference TRBV2 and TRBJ2-1, is EPEVTQTPSHQVTQMGQEVILRCVPISNHLYFYWYRQILGQKVEFLVSFYNNEISEKSEIFDDQFSVERPDGSNFTLKIRSTKLEDSAMYFCASSESPLAATYNEQFFGPGTRLTVL.

The chain carries TRBV2 and TRBJ2-3, with 9 bases matching TRBD2. In germline, CDR1 is SNHLY, CDR2 FYNNEI. This CDR3 comprises 14 residues. Trimming at V came to 5 bases and at J to 4 bases, leaving 4 bases not matched to a gene. The CDR3 DNA reads as TGTGCCAGCAGTAATAGCGGGAGTGCAGATACGCAGTATTTT. This encodes CASSNSGSADTQYF.

This clone has only one observation. The chain recombines TRBV7-9 with TRBJ1-2; TRBD1 matches 8 bases. V was pared by 5 bases and J by 8 bases, with 4 bases of the junction left unmatched. The CDR3 runs to 12 residues. The germline CDR1 and CDR2 sequences are SEHNR and FQNEAQ (reference sequence). The CDR3 region has the DNA TGTGCCAGCAGCCCGGACAGGGAAGGCTACACCTTC. Its protein is CASSPDREGYTF.